This TCR beta chain was documented in a study of PD-1 blockade in classical Hodgkin lymphoma. Trimming removed 6 bases at V and 0 bases at J, with 11 bases between. In germline, CDR1 is MNHNS, CDR2 SASEGT. The CDR3 sequence is 14 residues long. As to this clone: Its target is unknown.

Measured with immunoSEQ multiplex PCR; TCRdb has only the in-frame clones, and not every one. This table holds about 110,000 clones, roughly nine tenths found once. Each patient experienced a relapse that followed autologous stem cell transplantation, and brentuximab vedotin exposure varied. Findings and caveats of the study: The study found that TCR diversity rose significantly by C4D1 in CD4+ but not CD8+ cells. Newly diagnosed patients had diversity similar to the baseline diversity of complete responders. Newly diagnosed patients reportedly had lower baseline TCR diversity than healthy donors. Individuals who commenced nivolumab within less than 1 year of ASCT were excluded.

This TCR came from a human donor with classical Hodgkin lymphoma. The chain couples TRBV6-1 to TRBJ1-1; D gene uncertain. This sample comprised peripheral blood mononuclear cells (PBMCs), obtained before the second cycle of nivolumab. CDR3: CASRRELMNTEAFF. The CDR3 nucleotides read TGTGCCAGCAGGAGGGAACTAATGAACACTGAAGCTTTCTTT.